This section outlines one T cell receptor (beta chain) sequence together with its context. Its specificity is unknown. Treatment meaning: oral pan-JAK inhibitor, 5-10 mg twice daily. Sorting of CD4+ and CD8+ T cells was performed on PBMCs. This specimen belongs to a study of CD8+ T cells in alopecia areata. V was shortened by 3 bases and J by 0 bases, with 5 bases between the two germline ends. The CDR3 sequence is 14 residues long. Looked up from germline, CDR1 is MGHDK and CDR2 is SYGVNS. cDNA prepared by RNA extraction and subsequent reverse transcription served as the template for sequencing. Only in-frame clones appear in the TCRdb table, and some are missing; sequencing was by immunoSEQ multiplex PCR. This table holds hundreds of thousands of clones, around 64% found once. Study-level findings and limits: Clonality in lesional scalp, especially alopecia totalis/universalis, exceeded that of normal scalp. In blood and scalp, many expanded lesional clones persisted during tofacitinib.

The V gene is TRBV25-1, the J gene TRBJ1-4; no firm D call. The clonotype comes from a human donor with alopecia areata. The sample consisted of CD4+ T cells sorted from blood, taken between weeks 51 and 54, from a patient treated with tofacitinib. The CDR3 bases are TGTGCCAGCAGTGACCGCACAACTAATGAAAAACTGTTTTTT. Translation gives CASSDRTTNEKLFF.